This T cell receptor beta chain was found in a study of human T cells and chemical hapten exposure. About the study: All through the roughly 26-week study, the scalp of each patient received diphenylcyclopropenone doses weekly.

The time point here: patch test 2, 6 weeks after DPC sensitization. The treatment denotes: therapeutic diphenylcyclopropenone sensitization with weekly scalp DPC. Whole-study results and caveats: As patch test score rose, PT1 expanded TCR counts tended to rise as well. DPC sensitization did not alter TCRs above 1 in 1000 frequency.

A few counts support this clonotype. Its specificity is unknown. It was the library that attached unique molecular identifiers to individual cDNA molecules. TCRdb analysed the RACE reads with MiXCR anew, one entry per CDR3 protein. The data contain hundreds of thousands of distinct CDR3 sequences, about 6.9% of them singletons. The CDR3 has 11 residues. V was cut by 5 bases and J by 8 bases, with 10 bases left in between. CDR1 is SGHRS, CDR2 YFSETQ, per germline. The J gene is TRBJ2-5, the V gene TRBV5-1; no definite D call. The sequence was collected from a woman aged 18-35 years with alopecia areata. Some clones in this sample may be carry-over from other donors' samples. Sequencing was performed on whole blood, taken in connection with sensitization to the hapten diphenylcyclopropenone (DPC). CDR3 coding DNA: TGCGCCAGCAGAATATCGGAAACCCAGTACTTC. Its protein is CASRISETQYF.